Presented here are 11 T cell receptor beta chains from one specimen sequenced in a study of molecular identifiers for immune sequencing clone quantification. TCRdb redid the calling of the PCR reads with MiXCR, one entry per CDR3 protein. Among a few hundred thousand distinct CDR3 sequences listed, 20% to 25% were seen once. The sequenced material came from naive CD8+ T cells from blood, with Jurkat cell RNA spiked in. The subset: FACS-sorted CD8+CD4-CCR7+CD45RA+ naive T cells. The receptors shown here come from a human donor in good health. Some libraries in this study had Jurkat cell RNA spiked in.

In the case of this clonotype: A much larger clone differs from this one at a single base, so this may be a read error. Lacking the conserved final phenylalanine or tryptophan, this CDR3 likely reflects a read error. This chain joins TRBV5-6 and TRBJ2-7, with TRBD1 matching 8 bases. V lost 4 bases and J lost 0; bases outside the gene matches: 6. The CDR3 has 15 residues. Germline values: CDR1 SGHDT, CDR2 YYEEEE. The CDR3 is CASSAGTGFSYEQYL. The CDR3 DNA reads as TGTGCCAGCAGCGCCGGGACAGGCTTCTCCTACGAGCAGTACCTC.

Comment on this clonotype: Sequence at one end of the junction differs from germline and may be a read error. J is TRBJ2-2 and V is TRBV7-6; tentative D call: TRBD2 (5 bases). This CDR3 is built from 12 residues. Germline CDR1 and CDR2: SGHVS and FNYEAQ. CDR3 DNA sequence: TGTGCCAGCAGCTCAATCACCGGGGAGCAGTTTTTT. It encodes CASSSITGEQFF.

This clonotype showed up many times. The V call is TRBV7-9, the J call TRBJ1-2, with D possibly TRBD1 on 5 matching bases. The CDR3 has 15 amino acids. Germline assignment: CDR1 SEHNR and CDR2 FQNEAQ (reference sequence). V dropped 4 bases and J dropped 8 bases, with 20 bases sitting between them. CDR3 amino acids: CASSSEWDPDQGYTF. The CDR3 bases are TGTGCCAGCAGCTCCGAGTGGGACCCGGACCAGGGCTACACCTTC. Drawing the rest from reference TRBV7-9 and TRBJ1-2, the complete variable domain is DTGVSQNPRHKITKRGQNVTFRCDPISEHNRLYWYRQTLGQGPEFLTYFQNEAQLEKSRLLSDRFSAERPKGSFSTLEIQRTEQGDSAMYLCASSSEWDPDQGYTFGSGTRLTVV.

The genes are TRBV4-1 and TRBJ1-1; no clear D gene. The CDR3 is 14 residues long. Deletions cut 1 base from V and 4 bases from J, with 10 bases between. The germline V gene encodes CDR1 MGHRA and CDR2 YSYEKL. In nucleotides, the CDR3 is TGCGCCAGCAGCCAAGTGAGAGTTGGCACTGAAGCTTTCTTT. Protein product: CASSQVRVGTEAFF.

In this sample, this clonotype turned up a few times. The chain has TRBV7-2 and TRBJ1-2; TRBD1 aligns across 9 bases. This CDR3 spans 16 amino acids. Germline assignment: CDR1 SGHTA and CDR2 FQGNSA. The trim removed 1 base at V and 5 bases at J, leaving 8 bases unmatched. The chain's CDR3 is CASSLGRDREIYGYTF. CDR3 bases: TGTGCCAGCAGCTTAGGGAGGGACAGGGAAATATATGGCTACACCTTC.

This clonotype has only a few counts. The chain links TRBV9 to TRBJ2-7; D is perhaps TRBD1 (6 bases). Germline V CDR1 and CDR2: SGDLS, YYNGEE. This CDR3 region has 14 residues. Trimming pared 3 bases from V and 2 bases from J, leaving 12 bases between. CDR3 sequence: CASSDRDKPYEQYF. The CDR3 nucleotides are TGTGCCAGCAGCGACCGGGACAAGCCCTACGAGCAGTACTTC.

Only a few counts were recorded for this clonotype. The V call is TRBV5-1, the J call TRBJ2-1; TRBD1 might be the D (5 bases). The CDR3 loop spans 17 amino acids. Germline V gene sequence: CDR1 SGHRS, CDR2 YFSETQ. The V gene lost 0 bases and the J gene lost 7 bases, with 20 bases spanning the gap. CDR3 coding DNA: TGCGCCAGCAGCTTGGAGGGTTTACAGGCAGGAACGAATGAGCAGTTCTTC. Translating it yields CASSLEGLQAGTNEQFF.

Concerning this clonotype itself: One base away lies a much larger clone, so this may be a sequencing read error. V usage is TRBV6-5 and J usage is TRBJ2-5, with D hard to call. This CDR3 is built from 12 residues. Germline assignment: CDR1 MNHEY and CDR2 SVGAGI. In nucleotides, the CDR3 is TGTGCCAGCAGCGGGCTCGAAGAGGCCCAGTACTTC. Its translation is CASSGLEEAQYF.

Concerning this clonotype: It may be a read error: a sequence one base away is much more abundant. The V gene is TRBV29-1, the J gene TRBJ2-1, with D hard to call. V gave up 6 bases and J gave up 5 bases, with 5 bases separating them. This CDR3 comprises 10 residues. Germline CDR1 reads SQVTM; CDR2 reads ANQGSEA. Written as DNA, the CDR3 is TGCAGCGTGCATCACAATGAGCAGTTCTTC. Protein product: CSVHHNEQFF.

In its sample, this clonotype was seen once. The chain uses TRBV20-1 and TRBJ2-7, with 7 bases identical to TRBD2. CDR1 is DFQATT, CDR2 SNEGSKA, per germline (reference sequence). This CDR3 is built from 14 residues. Trimming cost V 6 bases and J 4 bases; bases outside gene matches: 12. CDR3 DNA: TGCAGTGCGGGGGAGGGAGGCCTTAGTTACGAGCAGTACTTC. Translated, it gives CSAGEGGLSYEQYF.

This chain links TRBV15 with TRBJ1-3; the D is unclear. This CDR3 region has 15 residues. Germline CDR1 LNHNV, CDR2 YYDKDF (reference sequence). With 0 bases removed from V and 0 bases from J, the gap between germline ends came to 6 bases. The CDR3 protein is CATSRDRSSGNTIYF. CDR3 coding DNA: TGTGCCACCAGCAGAGACAGGTCCTCTGGAAACACCATATATTTT.